This record concerns one T cell receptor (beta chain) sequence. The antigen remains undetermined. Only in-frame clones appear in the TCRdb table, and some are missing; sequencing was by immunoSEQ multiplex PCR. The repertoire has fewer than 25,000 clones, approximately 82% of them found once; the top ten carry 4.2%. This record belongs to a study of T cells in narcolepsy. Study-wide background: Enrolled donors included narcolepsy type 1 or type 2 patients and healthy controls.

The CDR3 extends over 14 amino acids. Trimming took 1 base from V and 3 from J, leaving 8 bases between them. CDR1 and CDR2 from the germline V gene are SGHRS and YFSETQ. Study-wide findings and caveats: Blood of same and different patients, but not healthy controls, reportedly held recurring autoreactive clonotypes.

The clonotype was recovered from a human donor in good health. The rearrangement joins TRBV5-1 to TRBJ2-4, with D uncertain. Material: memory (CD45RA-) CD4+ T cells from blood. As DNA, the CDR3 is TGCGCCAGCAGCTTGAGGGCCGGCAAAAACATTCAGTACTTC. Its protein product is CASSLRAGKNIQYF. Based on the CDR3 plus reference TRBV5-1 and TRBJ2-4, the full variable domain is KAGVTQTPRYLIKTRGQQVTLSCSPISGHRSVSWYQQTPGQGLQFLFEYFSETQRNKGNFPGRFSGRQFSNSRSEMNVSTLELGDSALYLCASSLRAGKNIQYFGAGTRLSVL.